This TCR beta chain comes out of a study of beta chain features in type 1 diabetes. TCRB transcripts that were expressed got sequenced, as all of the isolated RNA had been reverse transcribed. Generated by immunoSEQ multiplex PCR, the TCRdb table keeps only in-frame clones and is missing some. This table holds around 500,000 clones, approximately 30% found once. This CDR3 is built from 14 residues. V dropped 4 bases and J dropped 6 bases, with 15 bases sitting between them. Germline assignment: CDR1 LNHDA and CDR2 SQIVND (reference sequence). The chain carries TRBV19 and TRBJ1-1; D uncertain. The sequence was obtained from a man aged 18 to 35 in good health. The specimen was naive CD4+ T cells from blood. This CDR3 is CASSTRPIIAEAFF. In nucleotides, the CDR3 is TGTGCCAGTAGTACCCGGCCGATAATCGCTGAAGCTTTCTTT.